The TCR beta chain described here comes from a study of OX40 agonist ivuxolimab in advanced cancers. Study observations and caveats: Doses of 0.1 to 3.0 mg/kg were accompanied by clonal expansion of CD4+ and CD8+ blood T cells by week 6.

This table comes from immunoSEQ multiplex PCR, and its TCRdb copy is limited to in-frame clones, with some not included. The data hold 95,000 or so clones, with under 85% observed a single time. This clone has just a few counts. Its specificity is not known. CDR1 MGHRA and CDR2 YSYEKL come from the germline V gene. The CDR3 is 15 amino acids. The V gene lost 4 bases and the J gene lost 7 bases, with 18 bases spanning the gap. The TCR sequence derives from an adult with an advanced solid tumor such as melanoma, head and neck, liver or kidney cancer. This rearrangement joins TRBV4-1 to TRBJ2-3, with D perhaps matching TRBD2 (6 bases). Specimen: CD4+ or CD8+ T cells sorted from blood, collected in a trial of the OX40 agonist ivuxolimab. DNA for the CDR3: TGCGCCAGCAGCCGGACTATCCCCGGGTTGAATACGCAGTATTTT. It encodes CASSRTIPGLNTQYF.